The text below deals with one T cell receptor beta chain. Antigen unknown. The assay was immunoSEQ multiplex PCR, and TCRdb's table has in-frame clones only and misses some. There are 120,000 or so clones in the sample; approximately 92% occur only once, and 11% to 15% lies in the top ten. These data are taken from a study of T cell responses to AZD1222 COVID-19 vaccine. Study-level findings and limits: Vaccine-associated CD4 TCRs ranged over spike, dominating at 160-218 and 743-854.

This CDR3 is built from 14 residues. Germline V gives CDR1 PRHDT, CDR2 FYEKMQ (reference sequence). Trimming removed 5 bases from V and 1 base from J; junction bases left unmatched: 3. This chain joins TRBV13 and TRBJ2-7; 9 bases are a match to TRBD1. Specimen: peripheral blood, collected on day 0 of AZD1222 vaccination. The TCR comes from an adult in good health. This CDR3 is CASSTGTGSYEQYF. CDR3 DNA: TGTGCCAGCAGCACCGGGACAGGGTCCTACGAGCAGTACTTC.